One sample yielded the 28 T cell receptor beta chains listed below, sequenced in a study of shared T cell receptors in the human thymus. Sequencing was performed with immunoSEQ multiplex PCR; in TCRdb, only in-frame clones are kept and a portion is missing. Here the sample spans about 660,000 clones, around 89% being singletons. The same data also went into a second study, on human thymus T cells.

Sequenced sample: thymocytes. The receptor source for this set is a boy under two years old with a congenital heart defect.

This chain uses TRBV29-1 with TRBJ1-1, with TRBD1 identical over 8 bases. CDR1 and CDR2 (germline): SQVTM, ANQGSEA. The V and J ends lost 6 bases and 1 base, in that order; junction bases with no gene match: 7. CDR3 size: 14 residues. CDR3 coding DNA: TGCAGCGTCGGGACAGGAACCTCGAACACTGAAGCTTTCTTT. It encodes CSVGTGTSNTEAFF. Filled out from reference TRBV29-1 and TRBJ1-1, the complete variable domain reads SAVISQKPSRDICQRGTSLTIQCQVDSQVTMMFWYRQQPGQSLTLIATANQGSEATYESGFVIDKFPISRPNLTFSTLTVSNMSPEDSSIYLCSVGTGTSNTEAFFGQGTRLTVV.

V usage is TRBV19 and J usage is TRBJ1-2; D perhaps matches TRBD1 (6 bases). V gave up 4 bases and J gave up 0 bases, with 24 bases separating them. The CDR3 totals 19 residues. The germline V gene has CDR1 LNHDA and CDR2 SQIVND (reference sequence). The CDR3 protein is CASSTKGGPTQNTNYGYTF. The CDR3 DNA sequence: TGTGCCAGTAGTACAAAAGGGGGACCCACACAGAATACTAACTATGGCTACACCTTC.

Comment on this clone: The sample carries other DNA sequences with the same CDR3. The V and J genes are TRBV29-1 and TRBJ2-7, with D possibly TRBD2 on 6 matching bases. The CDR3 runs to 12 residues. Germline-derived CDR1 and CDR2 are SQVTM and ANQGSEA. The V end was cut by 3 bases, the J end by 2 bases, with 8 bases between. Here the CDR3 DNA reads TGCAGCGTTGAGGAGCGGGCCTACGAGCAGTACTTC. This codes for CSVEERAYEQYF.

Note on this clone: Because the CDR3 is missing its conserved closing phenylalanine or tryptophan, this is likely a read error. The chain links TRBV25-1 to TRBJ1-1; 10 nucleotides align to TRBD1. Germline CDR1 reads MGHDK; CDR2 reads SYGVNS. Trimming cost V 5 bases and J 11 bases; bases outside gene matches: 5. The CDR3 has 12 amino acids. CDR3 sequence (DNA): TGTGCCAGCAGTCCGGGACAGGGGCGGGCTTTCCTT. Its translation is CASSPGQGRAFL.

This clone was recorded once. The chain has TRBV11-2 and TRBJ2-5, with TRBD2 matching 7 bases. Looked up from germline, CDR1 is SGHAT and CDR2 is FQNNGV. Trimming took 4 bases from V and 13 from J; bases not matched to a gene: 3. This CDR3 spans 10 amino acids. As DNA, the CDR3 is TGTGCCAGCAGCTCGGGACTAATGTACTTC. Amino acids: CASSSGLMYF.

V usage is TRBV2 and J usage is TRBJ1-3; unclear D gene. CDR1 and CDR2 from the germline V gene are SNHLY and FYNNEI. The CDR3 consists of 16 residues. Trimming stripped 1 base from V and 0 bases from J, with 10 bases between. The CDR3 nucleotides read TGTGCCAGCAGTGAAGTTCCCACAAACTCTGGAAACACCATATATTTT. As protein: CASSEVPTNSGNTIYF. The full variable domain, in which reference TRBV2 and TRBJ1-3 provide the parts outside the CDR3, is EPEVTQTPSHQVTQMGQEVILRCVPISNHLYFYWYRQILGQKVEFLVSFYNNEISEKSEIFDDQFSVERPDGSNFTLKIRSTKLEDSAMYFCASSEVPTNSGNTIYFGEGSWLTVV.

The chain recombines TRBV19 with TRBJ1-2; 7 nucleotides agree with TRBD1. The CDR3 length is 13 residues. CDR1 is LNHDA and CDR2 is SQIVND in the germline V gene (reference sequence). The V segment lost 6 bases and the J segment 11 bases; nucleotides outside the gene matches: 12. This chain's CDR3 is CASSPDTAQGYTF. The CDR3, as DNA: TGTGCCAGTAGCCCAGACACGGCACAGGGGTACACCTTC.

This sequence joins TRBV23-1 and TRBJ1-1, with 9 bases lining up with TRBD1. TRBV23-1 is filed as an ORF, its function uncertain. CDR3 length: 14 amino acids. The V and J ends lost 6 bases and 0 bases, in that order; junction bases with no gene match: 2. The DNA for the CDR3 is TGCGCCAGCAGGACAGGGGGATTGAACACTGAAGCTTTCTTT. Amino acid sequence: CASRTGGLNTEAFF.

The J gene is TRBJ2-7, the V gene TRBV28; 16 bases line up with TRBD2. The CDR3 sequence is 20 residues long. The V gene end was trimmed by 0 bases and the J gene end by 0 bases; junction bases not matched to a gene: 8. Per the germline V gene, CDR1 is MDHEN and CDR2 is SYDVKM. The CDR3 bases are TGTGCCAGCAGTTTATGCACGGGACTAGCGGGAGGGCCGGGCTCCTACGAGCAGTACTTC. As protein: CASSLCTGLAGGPGSYEQYF.

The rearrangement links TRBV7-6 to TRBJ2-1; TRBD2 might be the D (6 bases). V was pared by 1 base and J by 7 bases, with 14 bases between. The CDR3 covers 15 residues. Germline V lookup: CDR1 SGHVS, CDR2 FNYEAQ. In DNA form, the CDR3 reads TGTGCCAGCAGCTTAGGTCACAAGGGGAGGAATGAGCAGTTCTTC. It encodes CASSLGHKGRNEQFF.

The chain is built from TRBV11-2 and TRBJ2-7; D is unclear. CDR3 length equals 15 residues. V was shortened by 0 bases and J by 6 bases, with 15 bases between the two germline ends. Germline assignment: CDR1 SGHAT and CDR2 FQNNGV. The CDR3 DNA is TGTGCCAGCAGCTTAGATGCGGCAATAGCCCCCGAGCAGTACTTC. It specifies CASSLDAAIAPEQYF.

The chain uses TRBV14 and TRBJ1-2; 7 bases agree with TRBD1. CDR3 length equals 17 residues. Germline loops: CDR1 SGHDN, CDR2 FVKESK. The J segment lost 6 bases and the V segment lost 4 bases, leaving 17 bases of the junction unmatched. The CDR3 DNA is TGTGCCAGCAGCCCCGGCAGGACAGGCCGGGCATTCGATGGCTACACCTTC. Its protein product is CASSPGRTGRAFDGYTF.

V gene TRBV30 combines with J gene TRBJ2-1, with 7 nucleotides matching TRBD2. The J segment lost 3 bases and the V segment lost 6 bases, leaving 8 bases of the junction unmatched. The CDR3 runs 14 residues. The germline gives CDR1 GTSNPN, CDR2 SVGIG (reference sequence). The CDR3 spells CACLSERGYNEQFF. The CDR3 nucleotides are TGTGCCTGCCTCTCGGAGCGGGGCTACAATGAGCAGTTCTTC. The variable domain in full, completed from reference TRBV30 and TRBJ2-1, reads SQTIHQWPATLVQPVGSPLSLECTVEGTSNPNLYWYRQAAGRGLQLLFYSVGIGQISSEVPQNLSASRPQDRQFILSSKKLLLSDSGFYLCACLSERGYNEQFFGPGTRLTVL.

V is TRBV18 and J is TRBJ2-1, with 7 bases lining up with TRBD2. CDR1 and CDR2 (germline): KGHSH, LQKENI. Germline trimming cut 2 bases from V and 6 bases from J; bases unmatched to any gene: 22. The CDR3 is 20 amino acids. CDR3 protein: CASSPDRWEGDHSTPNEQFF. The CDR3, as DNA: TGTGCCAGCTCACCAGATCGATGGGAGGGAGACCACAGTACCCCCAATGAGCAGTTCTTC.

CDR3 in amino acids: CASTALGGRFANTGELFF. CDR3 nucleotides: TGTGCCAGCACCGCCCTAGGCGGGAGGTTCGCGAACACCGGGGAGCTGTTTTTT. V is TRBV7-9 and J is TRBJ2-2; 8 nucleotides line up with TRBD2. The trim removed 7 bases at V and 0 bases at J, leaving 13 bases unmatched. Germline assignment: CDR1 SEHNR and CDR2 FQNEAQ (reference sequence). This CDR3 is built from 18 residues.

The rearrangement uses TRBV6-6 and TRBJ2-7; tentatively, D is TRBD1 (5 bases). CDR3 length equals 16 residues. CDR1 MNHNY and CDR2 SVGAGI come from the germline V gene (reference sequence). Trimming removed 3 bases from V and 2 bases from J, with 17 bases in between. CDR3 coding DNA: TGTGCCAGCAGTTATTGGGGCATCTTACAAGCCTACGAGCAGTACTTC. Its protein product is CASSYWGILQAYEQYF.

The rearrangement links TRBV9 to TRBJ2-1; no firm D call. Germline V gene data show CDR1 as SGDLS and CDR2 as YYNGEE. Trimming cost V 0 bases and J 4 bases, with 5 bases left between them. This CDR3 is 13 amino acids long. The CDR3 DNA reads TGTGCCAGCAGCGTAGGAGTTTACAATGAGCAGTTCTTC. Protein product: CASSVGVYNEQFF.

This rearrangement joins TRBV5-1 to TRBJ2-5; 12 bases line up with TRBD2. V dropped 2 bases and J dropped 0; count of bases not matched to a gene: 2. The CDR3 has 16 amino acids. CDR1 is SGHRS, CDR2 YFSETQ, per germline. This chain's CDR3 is CASSFLAGGDQETQYF. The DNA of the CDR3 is TGCGCCAGCAGCTTCCTAGCGGGGGGGGACCAAGAGACCCAGTACTTC.

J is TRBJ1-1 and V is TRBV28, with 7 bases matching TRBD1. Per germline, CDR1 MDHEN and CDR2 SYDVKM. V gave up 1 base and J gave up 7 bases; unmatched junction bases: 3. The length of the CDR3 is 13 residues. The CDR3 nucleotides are TGTGCCAGCAGTTTATTGACAGGGAGTGAAGCTTTCTTT. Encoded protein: CASSLLTGSEAFF.

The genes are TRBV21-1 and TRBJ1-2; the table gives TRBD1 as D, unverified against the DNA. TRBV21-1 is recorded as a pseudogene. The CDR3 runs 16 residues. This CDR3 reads CASSKVRDRQNYGYTF. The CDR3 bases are TGTGCCAGCAGCAAAGTGCGGGACAGGCAGAACTATGGCTACACCTTC.

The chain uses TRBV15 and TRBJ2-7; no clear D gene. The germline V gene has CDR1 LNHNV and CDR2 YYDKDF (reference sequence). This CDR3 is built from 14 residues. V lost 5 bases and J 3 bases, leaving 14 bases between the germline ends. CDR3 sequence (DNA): TGTGCCACCAGCCGAGGCCGAAGCCGCTACGAGCAGTACTTC. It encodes CATSRGRSRYEQYF. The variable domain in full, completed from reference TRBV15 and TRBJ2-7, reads DAMVIQNPRYQVTQFGKPVTLSCSQTLNHNVMYWYQQKSSQAPKLLFHYYDKDFNNEADTPDNFQSRRPNTSFCFLDIRSPGLGDTAMYLCATSRGRSRYEQYFGPGTRLTVT.

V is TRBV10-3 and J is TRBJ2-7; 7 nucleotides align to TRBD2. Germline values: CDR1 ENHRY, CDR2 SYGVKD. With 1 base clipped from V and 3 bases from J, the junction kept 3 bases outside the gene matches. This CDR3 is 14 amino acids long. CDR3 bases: TGTGCCATCAGTGAGTTTGGCGGGAGCTACGAGCAGTACTTC. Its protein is CAISEFGGSYEQYF.

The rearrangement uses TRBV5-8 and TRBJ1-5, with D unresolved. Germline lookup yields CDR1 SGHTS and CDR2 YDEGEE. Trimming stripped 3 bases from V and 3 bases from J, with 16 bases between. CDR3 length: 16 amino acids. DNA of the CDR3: TGTGCCAGCAGCTCTTACGAGGGCAGGTCCAATCAGCCCCAGCATTTT. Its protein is CASSSYEGRSNQPQHF. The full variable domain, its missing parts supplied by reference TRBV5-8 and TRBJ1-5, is EAGVTQSPTHLIKTRGQQATLRCSPISGHTSVYWYQQALGLGLQFLLWYDEGEERNRGNFPPRFSGRQFPNYSSELNVNALELEDSALYLCASSSYEGRSNQPQHFGDGTRLSIL.

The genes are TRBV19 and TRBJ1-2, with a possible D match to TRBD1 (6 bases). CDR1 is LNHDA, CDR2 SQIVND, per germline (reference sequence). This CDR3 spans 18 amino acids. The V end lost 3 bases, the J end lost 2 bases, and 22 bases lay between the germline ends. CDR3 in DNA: TGTGCCAGTAGTATTCAGGGGTGGGGAGGGAGAGTGAACTATGGCTACACCTTC. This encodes CASSIQGWGGRVNYGYTF.

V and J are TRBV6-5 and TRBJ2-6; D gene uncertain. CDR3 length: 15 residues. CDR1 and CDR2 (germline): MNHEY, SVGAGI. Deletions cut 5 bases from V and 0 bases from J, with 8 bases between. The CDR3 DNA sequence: TGTGCCAGCAGTAAATCGAGCTCTGGGGCCAACGTCCTGACTTTC. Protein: CASSKSSSGANVLTF.

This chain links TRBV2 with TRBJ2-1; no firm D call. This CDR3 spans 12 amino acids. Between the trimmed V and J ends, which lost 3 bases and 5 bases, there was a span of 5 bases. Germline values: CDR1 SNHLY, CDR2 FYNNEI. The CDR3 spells CASSDDNNEQFF. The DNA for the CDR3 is TGTGCCAGCAGTGATGACAACAATGAGCAGTTCTTC.

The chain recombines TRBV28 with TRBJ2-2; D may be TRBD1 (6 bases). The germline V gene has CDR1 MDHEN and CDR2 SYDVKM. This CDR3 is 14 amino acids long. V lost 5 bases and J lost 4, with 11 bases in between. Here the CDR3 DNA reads TGTGCCAGCAGTCTCTTGGGGGCCACCGGGGAGCTGTTTTTT. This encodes CASSLLGATGELFF. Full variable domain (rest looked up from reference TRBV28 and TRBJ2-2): DVKVTQSSRYLVKRTGEKVFLECVQDMDHENMFWYRQDPGLGLRLIYFSYDVKMKEKGDIPEGYSVSREKKERFSLILESASTNQTSMYLCASSLLGATGELFFGEGSRLTVL.

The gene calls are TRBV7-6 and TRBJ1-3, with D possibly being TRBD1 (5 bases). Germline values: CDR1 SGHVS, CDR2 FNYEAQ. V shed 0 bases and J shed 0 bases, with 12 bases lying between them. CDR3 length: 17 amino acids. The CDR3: CASSLAPIGDSGNTIYF. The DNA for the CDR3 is TGTGCCAGCAGCTTAGCCCCCATAGGGGACTCTGGAAACACCATATATTTT.